Below are 2 T cell receptor beta chains sequenced from a single sample in a study of T-cell reconstitution after alpha-beta-depleted transplantation in children (dated by TCRdb to the mid-2010s). Libraries were built with PCR. Sequencing used an Illumina HiSeq 2500. Molecular barcoding was employed in the preparation of TCR libraries, with unique molecular identifiers being used to normalize TCRbeta repertoire quantification. Through fastp at Q25 and MiXCR, TCRdb rebuilt clones from the public reads, retaining in-frame beta chains. Rows with one shared CDR3 protein collapse into an entry with the most common genes and DNA. This sample holds about 400,000 distinct CDR3 sequences; more than 10% were observed only once. In total, the top ten clones hold roughly 4.3% of the sample. The sequences come from PBMCs, collected from the stem cell graft. The receptor set was obtained from a human donor who donated a stem cell graft to a child with Fanconi anemia.

This clonotype showed up just a few times. This chain uses TRBV7-2 with TRBJ2-1; D perhaps matches TRBD2 (6 bases). Between the trimmed V and J ends, which lost 1 base and 9 bases, there was a span of 10 bases. The CDR3 is 13 residues long. CDR1 is SGHTA and CDR2 is FQGNSA in the germline V gene. As DNA, the CDR3 is TGTGCCAGCAGCTTAGAGATGGGGGGTGAGCAGTTCTTC. Amino acids: CASSLEMGGEQFF.

This clonotype was counted many times. This chain connects TRBV18 to TRBJ1-1; 9 bases align to TRBD1. This CDR3 contains 14 residues. Germline trimming cut 3 bases from V and 4 bases from J; bases unmatched to any gene: 3. Per germline, CDR1 KGHSH and CDR2 LQKENI. The CDR3 protein is CASSPGQGGTEAFF. The CDR3 DNA reads TGTGCCAGCTCACCGGGACAGGGAGGCACTGAAGCTTTCTTT.